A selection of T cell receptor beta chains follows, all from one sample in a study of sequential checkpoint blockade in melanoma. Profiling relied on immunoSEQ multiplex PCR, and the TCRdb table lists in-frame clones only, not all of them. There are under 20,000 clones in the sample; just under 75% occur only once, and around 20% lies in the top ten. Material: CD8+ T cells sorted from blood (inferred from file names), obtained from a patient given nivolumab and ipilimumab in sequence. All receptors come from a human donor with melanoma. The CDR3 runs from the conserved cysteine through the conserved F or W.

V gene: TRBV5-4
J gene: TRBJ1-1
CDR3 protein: CASSLPGHLEAFF

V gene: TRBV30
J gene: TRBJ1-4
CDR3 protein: CAWSPTTGATNEKLFF

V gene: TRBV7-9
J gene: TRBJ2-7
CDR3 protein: CASSPGTGPYEQYF

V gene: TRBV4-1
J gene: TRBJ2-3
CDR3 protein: CASSQEVGRTTDTQYF

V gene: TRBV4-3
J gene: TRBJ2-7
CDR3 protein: CASSQVRTGGFHEQYF

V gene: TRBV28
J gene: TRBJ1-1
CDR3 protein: CATHVAGTEAFF

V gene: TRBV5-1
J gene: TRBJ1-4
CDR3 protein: CASSLSGGYEKLFF

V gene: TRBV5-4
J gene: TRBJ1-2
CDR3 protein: CASSSQYRDYGYTF

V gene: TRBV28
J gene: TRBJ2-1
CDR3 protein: CASSPLAGWYNEQFF

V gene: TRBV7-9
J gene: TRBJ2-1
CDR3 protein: CASSLLTGGPWNEQFF

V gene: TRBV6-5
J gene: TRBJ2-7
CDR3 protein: CAGRDSAYEQYF

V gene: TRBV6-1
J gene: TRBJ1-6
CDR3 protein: CASAGGFGSPLHF

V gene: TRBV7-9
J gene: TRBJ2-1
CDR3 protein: CASSSWLDTEQFF

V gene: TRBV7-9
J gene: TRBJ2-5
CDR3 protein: CASSARTAAQETQYF

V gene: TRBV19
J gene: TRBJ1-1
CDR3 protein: CASSIGTGSMNTEAFF

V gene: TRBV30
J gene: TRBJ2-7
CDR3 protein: CAWSVPRMTAYEQYF

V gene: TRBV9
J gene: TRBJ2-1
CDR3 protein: CASSVDGLAGISSYNEQFF

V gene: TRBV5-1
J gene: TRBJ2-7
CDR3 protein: CASSYGTGGVNEQYF

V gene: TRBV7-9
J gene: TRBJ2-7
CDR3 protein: CASSFQGSSYEQYF

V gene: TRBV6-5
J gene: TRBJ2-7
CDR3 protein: CASSLTGVSYEQYF

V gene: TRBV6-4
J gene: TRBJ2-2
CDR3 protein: CASSPLEGDTGELFF

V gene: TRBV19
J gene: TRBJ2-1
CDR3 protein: CASSIAGGLYNEQFF

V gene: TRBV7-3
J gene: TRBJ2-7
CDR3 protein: CASSLTGEGRMEQYF

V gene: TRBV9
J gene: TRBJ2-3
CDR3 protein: CASSVGLAGVEGTDTQYF

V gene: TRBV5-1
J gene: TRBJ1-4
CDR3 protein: CASSLGPQGATNEKLFF

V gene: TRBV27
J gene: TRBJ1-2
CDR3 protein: CASGGARGWSFGYTF

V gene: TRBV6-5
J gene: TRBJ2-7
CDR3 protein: CASSIPGAYEQYF

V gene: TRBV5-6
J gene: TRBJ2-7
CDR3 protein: CASSLDGTGGYEQYF

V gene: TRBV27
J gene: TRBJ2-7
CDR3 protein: CASSFQGTAFYEQYF

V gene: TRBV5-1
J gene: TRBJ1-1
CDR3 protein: CASSLASTRSTEAFF

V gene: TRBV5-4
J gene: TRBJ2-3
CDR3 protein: CASSLESSLGTDTQYF

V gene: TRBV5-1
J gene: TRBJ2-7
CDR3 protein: CASSWDTPYEQYF

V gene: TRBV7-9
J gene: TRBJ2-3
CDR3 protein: CASSFPSDLPSTDTQYF

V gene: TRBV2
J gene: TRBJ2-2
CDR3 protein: CASSPMSLGALGTGELFF

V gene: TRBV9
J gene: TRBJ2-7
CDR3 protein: CASSETGTGEQYF

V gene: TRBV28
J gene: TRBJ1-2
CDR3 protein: CASSLSYSNYGYTF

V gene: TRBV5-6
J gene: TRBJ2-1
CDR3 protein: CASSLGSGNRNEQFF

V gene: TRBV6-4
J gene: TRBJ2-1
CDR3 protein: CASSLTVTPPSNEQFF

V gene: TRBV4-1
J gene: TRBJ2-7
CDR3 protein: CASSQDNMGDEQYF

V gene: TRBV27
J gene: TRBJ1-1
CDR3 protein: CASSLSWGRSTEAFF

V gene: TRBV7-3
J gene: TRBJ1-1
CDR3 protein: CASSLFDYTEAFF

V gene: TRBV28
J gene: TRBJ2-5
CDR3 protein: CASSLNRGETQYF

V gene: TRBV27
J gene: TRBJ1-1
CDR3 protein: CASSSLQGMNTEAFF

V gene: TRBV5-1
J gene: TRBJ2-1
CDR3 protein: CASSLERGGKNEQFF

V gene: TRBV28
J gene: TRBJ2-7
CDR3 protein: CASISVIRDTNSYEQYF

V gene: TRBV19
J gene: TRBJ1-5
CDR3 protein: CASSPGQGDLFDNQPQHF

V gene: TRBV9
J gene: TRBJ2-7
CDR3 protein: CASSVGVGVGYEQYF

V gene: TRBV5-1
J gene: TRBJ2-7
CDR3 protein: CASSLTSTLTASSRVYYEQYF

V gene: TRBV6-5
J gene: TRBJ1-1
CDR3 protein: CASTINRQGGTEAFF

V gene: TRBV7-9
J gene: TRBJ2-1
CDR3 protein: CATTTRLAGDENEQFF

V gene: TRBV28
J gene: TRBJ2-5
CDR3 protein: CASSAGLLAGGYF

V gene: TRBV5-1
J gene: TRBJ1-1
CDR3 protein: CASSLAGGYTEAFF

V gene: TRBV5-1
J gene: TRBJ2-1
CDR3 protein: CASSLEIAMYNEQFF

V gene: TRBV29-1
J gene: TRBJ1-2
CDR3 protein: CSVPGQGSLYGYTF